The rows below give T cell receptor beta chains drawn from one sample of a study of cytomegalovirus exposure and HLA in healthy donors. Profiled with immunoSEQ multiplex PCR; TCRdb holds only in-frame clones, not every one. Among fewer than 130,000 clones listed, 65% to 85% were seen once. The sample taken for sequencing was PBMCs. Source of these receptors: a man under 40 in good health and CMV-seropositive. Each CDR3 is given without its conserved first and last residue. The order of the fields is D gene, V gene, J gene, CDR3 protein. D genes are given only for firm matches.

D gene: NA; V gene: TRBV5-5; J gene: TRBJ2-7; CDR3 protein: ASSFGWGPRNEQY
D gene: NA; V gene: TRBV13; J gene: TRBJ2-5; CDR3 protein: ASSLEYGAQETQY
D gene: NA; V gene: TRBV4-3; J gene: TRBJ2-3; CDR3 protein: ASSLQVHSTDTQY
D gene: TRBD1; V gene: TRBV7-9; J gene: TRBJ1-1; CDR3 protein: ASSSPDRDSNTEAF
D gene: NA; V gene: TRBV19; J gene: TRBJ2-7; CDR3 protein: ASSPYLGGSYEQY
D gene: TRBD1; V gene: TRBV27; J gene: TRBJ2-3; CDR3 protein: ASRQDRGYTDTQY
D gene: NA; V gene: TRBV5-6; J gene: TRBJ1-2; CDR3 protein: ASSIRAGAGRNNYGYT
D gene: NA; V gene: TRBV5-8; J gene: TRBJ1-5; CDR3 protein: ASSQGLQGGNQPQH
D gene: NA; V gene: TRBV11-3; J gene: TRBJ2-5; CDR3 protein: ASSFTGYPIETQY
D gene: TRBD1; V gene: TRBV5-1; J gene: TRBJ2-7; CDR3 protein: ASSFRTGPYEQY
D gene: TRBD1; V gene: TRBV30; J gene: TRBJ2-7; CDR3 protein: AWSVARTGVEYEQY
D gene: NA; V gene: TRBV9; J gene: TRBJ2-6; CDR3 protein: ASSVGSRQGMFSGANVLT
D gene: NA; V gene: TRBV20-1; J gene: TRBJ2-7; CDR3 protein: SARETEEQY
D gene: NA; V gene: TRBV6-6; J gene: TRBJ1-2; CDR3 protein: ASTAGNYGYT
D gene: NA; V gene: TRBV5-5; J gene: TRBJ1-1; CDR3 protein: ASSFVSRGTEAF
D gene: NA; V gene: TRBV25-1; J gene: TRBJ1-1; CDR3 protein: ASRGDNSLKDTEAF
D gene: NA; V gene: TRBV6-1; J gene: TRBJ1-5; CDR3 protein: ASSDTSRVGNQPQH
D gene: NA; V gene: TRBV18; J gene: TRBJ1-3; CDR3 protein: ASSPSTQSGNTIY
D gene: NA; V gene: TRBV6-6; J gene: TRBJ2-3; CDR3 protein: ASSYYPVTDTQY
D gene: NA; V gene: TRBV5-4; J gene: TRBJ2-5; CDR3 protein: ASSMDRQETQY
D gene: TRBD1; V gene: TRBV19; J gene: TRBJ1-1; CDR3 protein: ASSMAGGTEAF
D gene: TRBD1; V gene: TRBV27; J gene: TRBJ1-5; CDR3 protein: ASSFPPRGDSTKPQH
D gene: TRBD1; V gene: TRBV25-1; J gene: TRBJ1-4; CDR3 protein: ASSGPETGANEKLF
D gene: NA; V gene: TRBV18; J gene: TRBJ2-3; CDR3 protein: ASSPRTGTSSSTDTQY